This T cell receptor (beta chain) was identified during a study of T cells in tumors after PD-1 blockade. Study background: Either cemiplimab 350 mg every 2 weeks or pembrolizumab 200 mg every 3 weeks was given. During anti-PD-1 treatment, some patients continued daily vismodegib 150 mg. The study, taken as a whole, reports: Peripheral recruitment is suggested, as some novel exhausted tumor clones were in pre-treatment blood.

Input was about 616 ng to 6,500 ng of genomic DNA from tumor or blood. The repertoire was sequenced with immunoSEQ multiplex PCR; TCRdb's copy has only in-frame clones and lacks some. The sample consists of about 47,000 clones, about four fifths of them appearing once. There are a few counts of this clone. Its antigen is as yet unknown. The CDR3 consists of 14 residues. Germline trimming cut 3 bases from V and 3 bases from J; bases unmatched to any gene: 3. Germline-derived CDR1 and CDR2 are SGHNT and YYREEE (reference sequence). This TCR was recovered from a human donor with basal cell carcinoma. V usage is TRBV5-4 and J usage is TRBJ2-3; 8 bases match TRBD2. Sequencing used PBMCs, obtained before anti-PD-1 treatment. The CDR3 protein is CASSSGGRTDTQYF. DNA for the CDR3: TGTGCCAGCAGCTCGGGGGGGAGGACAGATACGCAGTATTTT.